The subject of this entry is one T cell receptor (beta chain). Its antigen is not identified. The time point here: week 23, last vaccination. Topical imiquimod accompanied each vaccine dose, which consisted of 300 ug of mutant IDH1 20-mer peptide. These data are taken from a study of a mutant IDH1 vaccine in newly diagnosed glioma. Study background: Patients got radiotherapy, temozolomide, or both beforehand, and most got both.

V lost 3 bases to trimming and J lost 5 bases, with 22 bases between them. The CDR3 runs to 17 residues. Germline CDR1 GTSNPN, CDR2 SVGIG (reference sequence). Profiling relied on immunoSEQ multiplex PCR, and the TCRdb table lists in-frame clones only, not all of them. The table includes 50,000 to 60,000 clones, 80% detected once. The J gene is TRBJ2-2, the V gene TRBV30; unclear D gene. The TCR was taken from a man aged 35 to 55 with glioma. Material: PBMCs, obtained from a glioma patient whose treatment included an IDH1 peptide vaccine. The CDR3 DNA reads as TGTGCCTGGAGGAAAGAGTTAAGCGCCTTACGGACCGGGGAGCTGTTTTTT. Translated: CAWRKELSALRTGELFF. Combining the CDR3 with reference TRBV30 and TRBJ2-2 gives the whole variable domain SQTIHQWPATLVQPVGSPLSLECTVEGTSNPNLYWYRQAAGRGLQLLFYSVGIGQISSEVPQNLSASRPQDRQFILSSKKLLLSDSGFYLCAWRKELSALRTGELFFGEGSRLTVL.